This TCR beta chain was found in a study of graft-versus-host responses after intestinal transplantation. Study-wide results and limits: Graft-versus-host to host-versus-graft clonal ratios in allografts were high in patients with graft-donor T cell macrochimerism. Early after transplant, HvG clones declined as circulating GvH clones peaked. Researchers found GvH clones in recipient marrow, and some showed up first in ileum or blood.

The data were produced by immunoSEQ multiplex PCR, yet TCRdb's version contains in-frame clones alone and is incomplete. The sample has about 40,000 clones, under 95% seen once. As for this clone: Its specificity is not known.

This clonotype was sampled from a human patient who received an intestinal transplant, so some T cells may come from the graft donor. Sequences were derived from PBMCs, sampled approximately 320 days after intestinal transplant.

CDR3 coding DNA: TGTGCCAGCACAGCAAGGGGGGTTGGGAATCAGCCCCAGCATTTT. This translates into CASTARGVGNQPQHF. The J gene is TRBJ1-5, the V gene TRBV28; possible D gene TRBD1, 6 bases. CDR3 length equals 15 residues. Germline V CDR1 and CDR2: MDHEN, SYDVKM. The V end was cut by 7 bases, the J end by 4 bases, with 17 bases between.